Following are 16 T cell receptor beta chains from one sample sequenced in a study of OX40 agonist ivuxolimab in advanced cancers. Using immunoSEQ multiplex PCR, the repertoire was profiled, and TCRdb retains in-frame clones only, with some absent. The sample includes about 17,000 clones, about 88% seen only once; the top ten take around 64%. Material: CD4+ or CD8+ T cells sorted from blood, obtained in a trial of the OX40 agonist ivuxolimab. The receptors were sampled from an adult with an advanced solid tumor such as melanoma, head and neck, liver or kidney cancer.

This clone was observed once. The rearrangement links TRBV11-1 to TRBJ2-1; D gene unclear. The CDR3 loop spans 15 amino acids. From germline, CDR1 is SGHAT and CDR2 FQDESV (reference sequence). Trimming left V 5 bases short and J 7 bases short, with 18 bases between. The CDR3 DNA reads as TGTGCCAGCAGCCAAAATGCCCGGGTGGGGAATGAGCAGTTCTTC. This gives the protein CASSQNARVGNEQFF.

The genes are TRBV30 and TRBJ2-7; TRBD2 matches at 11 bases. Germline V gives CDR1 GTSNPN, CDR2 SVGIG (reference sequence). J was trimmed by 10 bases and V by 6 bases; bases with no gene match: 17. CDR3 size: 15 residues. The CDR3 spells CACDSGTSGAPPQYF. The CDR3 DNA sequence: TGTGCCTGCGATTCCGGGACTAGCGGAGCCCCCCCTCAGTACTTC. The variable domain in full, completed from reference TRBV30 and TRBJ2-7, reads SQTIHQWPATLVQPVGSPLSLECTVEGTSNPNLYWYRQAAGRGLQLLFYSVGIGQISSEVPQNLSASRPQDRQFILSSKKLLLSDSGFYLCACDSGTSGAPPQYFGPGTRLTVT.

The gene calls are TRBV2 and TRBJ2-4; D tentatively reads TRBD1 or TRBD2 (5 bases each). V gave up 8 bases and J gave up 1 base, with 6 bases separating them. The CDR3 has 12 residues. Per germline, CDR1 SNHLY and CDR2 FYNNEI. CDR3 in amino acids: CASGTAKNIQYF. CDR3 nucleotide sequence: TGTGCCAGCGGGACCGCCAAAAACATTCAGTACTTC.

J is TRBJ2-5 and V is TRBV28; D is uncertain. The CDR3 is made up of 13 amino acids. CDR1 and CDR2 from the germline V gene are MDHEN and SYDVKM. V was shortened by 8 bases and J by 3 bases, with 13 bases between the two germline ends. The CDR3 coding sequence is TGTGCCAGCTTTAGGACGGGTAAAGAGACCCAGTACTTC. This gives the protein CASFRTGKETQYF.

In nucleotides, the CDR3 is TGTGCCAGCAGCCCCCGGACAGGGAACTATGGCTACACCTTC. Its protein is CASSPRTGNYGYTF. The genes are TRBV9 and TRBJ1-2; 8 bases are a match to TRBD1. Germline lookup yields CDR1 SGDLS and CDR2 YYNGEE. This CDR3 comprises 14 residues. The junction had 4 bases not matched to a gene; V was cut back by 4 bases and J by 2 bases.

The chain's CDR3 is CASSQRGGIAKNIQYF. In DNA form, the CDR3 reads TGTGCCAGCAGCCAACGGGGAGGGATAGCCAAAAACATTCAGTACTTC. This sequence joins TRBV14 and TRBJ2-4; 7 bases fit TRBD2. The CDR3 has 16 residues. V was pared by 2 bases and J by 0 bases, with 4 bases of the junction left unmatched. Per germline, CDR1 SGHDN and CDR2 FVKESK.

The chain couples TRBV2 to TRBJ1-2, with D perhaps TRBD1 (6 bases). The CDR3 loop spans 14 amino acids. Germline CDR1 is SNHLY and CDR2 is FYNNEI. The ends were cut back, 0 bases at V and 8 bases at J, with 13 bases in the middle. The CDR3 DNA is TGTGCCAGCAGTGAAGCGCGCAGGGGTTACGGCTACACCTTC. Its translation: CASSEARRGYGYTF.

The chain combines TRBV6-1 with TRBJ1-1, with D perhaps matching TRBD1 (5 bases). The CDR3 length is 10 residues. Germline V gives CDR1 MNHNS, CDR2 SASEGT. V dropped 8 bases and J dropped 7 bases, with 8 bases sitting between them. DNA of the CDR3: TGTGCCAGCTACAGGAGTGAAGCTTTCTTT. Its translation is CASYRSEAFF.

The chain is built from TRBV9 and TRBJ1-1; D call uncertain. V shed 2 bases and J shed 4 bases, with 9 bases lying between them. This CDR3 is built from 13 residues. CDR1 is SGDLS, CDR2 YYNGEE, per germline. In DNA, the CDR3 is TGTGCCAGCAGCGTCGGGCCCCCCACTGAAGCTTTCTTT. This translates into CASSVGPPTEAFF.

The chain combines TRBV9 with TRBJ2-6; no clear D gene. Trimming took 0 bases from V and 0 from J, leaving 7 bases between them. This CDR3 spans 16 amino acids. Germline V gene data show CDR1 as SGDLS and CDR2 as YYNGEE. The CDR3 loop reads CASSVGGGSGANVLTF. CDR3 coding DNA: TGTGCCAGCAGCGTAGGCGGTGGCTCTGGGGCCAACGTCCTGACTTTC.

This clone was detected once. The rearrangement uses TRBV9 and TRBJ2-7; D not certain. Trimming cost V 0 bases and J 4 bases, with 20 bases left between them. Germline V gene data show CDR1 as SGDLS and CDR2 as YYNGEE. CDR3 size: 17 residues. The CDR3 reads CASSVAHQSVPPYEQYF. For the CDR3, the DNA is TGTGCCAGCAGCGTAGCCCACCAGTCGGTCCCTCCTTACGAGCAGTACTTC.

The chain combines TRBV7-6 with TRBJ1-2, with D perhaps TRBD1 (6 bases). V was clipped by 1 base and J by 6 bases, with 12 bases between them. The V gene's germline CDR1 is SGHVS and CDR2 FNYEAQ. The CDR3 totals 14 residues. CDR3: CASSLDVRGDGYTF. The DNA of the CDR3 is TGTGCCAGCAGCTTAGACGTCAGGGGCGATGGCTACACCTTC.

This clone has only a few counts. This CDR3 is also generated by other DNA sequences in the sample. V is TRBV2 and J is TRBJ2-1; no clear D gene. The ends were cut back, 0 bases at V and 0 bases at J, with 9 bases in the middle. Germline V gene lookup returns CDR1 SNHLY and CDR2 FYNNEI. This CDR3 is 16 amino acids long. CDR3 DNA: TGTGCCAGCAGTGAAGCAGAGCCTAGCTCCTACAATGAGCAGTTCTTC. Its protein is CASSEAEPSSYNEQFF. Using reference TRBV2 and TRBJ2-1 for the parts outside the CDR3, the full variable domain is EPEVTQTPSHQVTQMGQEVILRCVPISNHLYFYWYRQILGQKVEFLVSFYNNEISEKSEIFDDQFSVERPDGSNFTLKIRSTKLEDSAMYFCASSEAEPSSYNEQFFGPGTRLTVL.

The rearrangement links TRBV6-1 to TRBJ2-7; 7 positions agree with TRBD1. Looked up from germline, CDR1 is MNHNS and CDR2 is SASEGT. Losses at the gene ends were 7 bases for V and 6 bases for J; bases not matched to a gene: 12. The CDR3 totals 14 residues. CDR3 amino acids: CASKLTGPVGEQYF. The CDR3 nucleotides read TGTGCCAGCAAATTGACAGGGCCCGTTGGCGAGCAGTACTTC.

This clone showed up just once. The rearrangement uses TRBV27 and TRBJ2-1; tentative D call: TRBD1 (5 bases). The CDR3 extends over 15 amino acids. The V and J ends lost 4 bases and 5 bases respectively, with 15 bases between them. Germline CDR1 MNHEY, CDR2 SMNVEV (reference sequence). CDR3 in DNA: TGTGCCAGCAGTTCGCAGGGTTTTCGCGACAATGAGCAGTTCTTC. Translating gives CASSSQGFRDNEQFF.

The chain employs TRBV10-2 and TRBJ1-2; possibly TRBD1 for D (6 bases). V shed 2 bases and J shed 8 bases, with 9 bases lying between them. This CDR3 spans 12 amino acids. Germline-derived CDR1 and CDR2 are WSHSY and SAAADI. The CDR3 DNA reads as TGCGCCAGCAGTGAGAGGGGGGTCGGCTACACCTTC. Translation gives CASSERGVGYTF.